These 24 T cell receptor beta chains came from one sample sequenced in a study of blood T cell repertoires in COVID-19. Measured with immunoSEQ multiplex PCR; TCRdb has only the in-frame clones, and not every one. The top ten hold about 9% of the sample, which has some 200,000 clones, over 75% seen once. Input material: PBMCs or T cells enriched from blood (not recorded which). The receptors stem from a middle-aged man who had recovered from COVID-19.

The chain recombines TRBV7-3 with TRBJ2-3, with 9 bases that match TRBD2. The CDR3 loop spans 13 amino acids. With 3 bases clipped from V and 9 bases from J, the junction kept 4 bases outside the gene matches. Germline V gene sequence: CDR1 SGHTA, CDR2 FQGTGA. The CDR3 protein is CASSLGLAKTQYF. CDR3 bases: TGTGCCAGCAGCTTGGGACTAGCAAAGACGCAGTATTTT.

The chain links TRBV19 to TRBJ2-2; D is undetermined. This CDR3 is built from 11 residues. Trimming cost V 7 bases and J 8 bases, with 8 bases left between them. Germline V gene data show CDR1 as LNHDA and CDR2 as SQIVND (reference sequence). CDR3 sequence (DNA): TGTGCCAGTACCCTTAGAGGGGAGCTGTTTTTT. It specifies CASTLRGELFF.

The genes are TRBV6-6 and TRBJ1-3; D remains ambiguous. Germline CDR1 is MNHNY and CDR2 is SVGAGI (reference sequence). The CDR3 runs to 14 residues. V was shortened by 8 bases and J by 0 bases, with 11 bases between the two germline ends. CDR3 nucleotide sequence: TGTGCCAGCCTCGGGAGGAGCTCTGGAAACACCATATATTTT. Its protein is CASLGRSSGNTIYF.

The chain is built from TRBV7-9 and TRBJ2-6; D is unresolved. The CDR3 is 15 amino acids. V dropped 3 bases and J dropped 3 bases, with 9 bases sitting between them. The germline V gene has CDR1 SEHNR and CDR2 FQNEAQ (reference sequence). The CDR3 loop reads CASSFPYGGANVLTF. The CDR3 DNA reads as TGTGCCAGCAGCTTTCCCTATGGTGGGGCCAACGTCCTGACTTTC.

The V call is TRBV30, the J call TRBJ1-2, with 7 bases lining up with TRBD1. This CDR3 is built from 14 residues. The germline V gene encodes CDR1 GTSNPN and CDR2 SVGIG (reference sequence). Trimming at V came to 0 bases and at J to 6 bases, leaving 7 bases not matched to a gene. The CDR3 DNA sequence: TGTGCCTGGAGTGTGATGGACAGGTTGAATGGCTACACCTTC. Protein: CAWSVMDRLNGYTF.

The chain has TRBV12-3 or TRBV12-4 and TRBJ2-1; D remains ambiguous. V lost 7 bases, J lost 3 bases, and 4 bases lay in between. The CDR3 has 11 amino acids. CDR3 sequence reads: CASTNYNEQFF. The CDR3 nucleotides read TGTGCCAGCACCAACTACAATGAGCAGTTCTTC.

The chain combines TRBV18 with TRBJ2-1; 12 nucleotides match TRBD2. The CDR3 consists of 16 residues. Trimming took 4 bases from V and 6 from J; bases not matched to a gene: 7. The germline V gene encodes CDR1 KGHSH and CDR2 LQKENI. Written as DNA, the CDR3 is TGTGCCAGCTCACATTCCGGGACTAGCGGGCGCAATGAGCAGTTCTTC. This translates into CASSHSGTSGRNEQFF. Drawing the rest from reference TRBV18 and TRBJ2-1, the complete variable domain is NAGVMQNPRHLVRRRGQEARLRCSPMKGHSHVYWYRQLPEEGLKFMVYLQKENIIDESGMPKERFSAEFPKEGPSILRIQQVVRGDSAAYFCASSHSGTSGRNEQFFGPGTRLTVL.

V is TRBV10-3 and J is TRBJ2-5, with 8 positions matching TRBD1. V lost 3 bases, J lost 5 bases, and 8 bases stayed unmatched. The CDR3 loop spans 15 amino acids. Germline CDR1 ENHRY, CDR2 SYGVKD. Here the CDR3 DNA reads TGTGCCATCAGTGAACCCAGACAGGGGTTGGAGACCCAGTACTTC. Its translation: CAISEPRQGLETQYF.

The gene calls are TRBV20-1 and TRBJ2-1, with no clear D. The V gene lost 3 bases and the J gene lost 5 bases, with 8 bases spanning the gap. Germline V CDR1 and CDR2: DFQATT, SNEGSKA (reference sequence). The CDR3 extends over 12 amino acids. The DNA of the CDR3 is TGCAGTGCTAGTCTGCGGCACAATGAGCAGTTCTTC. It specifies CSASLRHNEQFF.

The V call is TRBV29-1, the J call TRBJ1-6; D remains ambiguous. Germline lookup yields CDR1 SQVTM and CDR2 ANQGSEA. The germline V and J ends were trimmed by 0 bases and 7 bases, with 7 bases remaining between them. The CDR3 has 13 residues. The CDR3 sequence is CSVEESANSPLHF. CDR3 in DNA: TGCAGCGTTGAAGAAAGCGCGAATTCACCCCTCCACTTT.

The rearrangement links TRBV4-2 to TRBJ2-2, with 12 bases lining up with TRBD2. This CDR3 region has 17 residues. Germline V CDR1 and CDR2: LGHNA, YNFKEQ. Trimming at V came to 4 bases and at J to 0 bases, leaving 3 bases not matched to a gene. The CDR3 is CASSLTSGRPNTGELFF. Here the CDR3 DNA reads TGTGCCAGCAGCCTGACTAGCGGGAGACCGAACACCGGGGAGCTGTTTTTT.

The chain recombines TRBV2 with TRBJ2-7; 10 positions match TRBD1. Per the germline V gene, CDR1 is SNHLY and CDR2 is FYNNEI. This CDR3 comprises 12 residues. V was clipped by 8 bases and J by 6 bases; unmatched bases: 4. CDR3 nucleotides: TGTGCCAGCTTGGGACAGGGGACCGAGCAGTACTTC. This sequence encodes CASLGQGTEQYF. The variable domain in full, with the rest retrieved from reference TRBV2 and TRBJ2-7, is EPEVTQTPSHQVTQMGQEVILRCVPISNHLYFYWYRQILGQKVEFLVSFYNNEISEKSEIFDDQFSVERPDGSNFTLKIRSTKLEDSAMYFCASLGQGTEQYFGPGTRLTVT.

CDR3 DNA sequence: TGTGCCAGCAGCCCGAGCCGAGGACTCTTCTGGGAGACTGAAGCTTTCTTT. This translates into CASSPSRGLFWETEAFF. The genes are TRBV7-8 and TRBJ1-1; D is unclear. The CDR3 covers 17 residues. CDR1 and CDR2 from the germline V gene are SGHVS and FQNEAQ. Trimming took off 5 bases at V and 5 bases at J, with 24 bases between the two ends.

The CDR3 DNA reads TGTGCCAGCAGCTTTTCAAGTGTGGGTCCCGGGAGGGGAGCTTTCTTT. Translated: CASSFSSVGPGRGAFF. V and J are TRBV11-2 and TRBJ1-1; D possibly corresponds to TRBD1 (5 bases). Per germline, CDR1 SGHAT and CDR2 FQNNGV. V lost 3 bases and J lost 10, with 24 bases in between. The CDR3 loop spans 16 amino acids.

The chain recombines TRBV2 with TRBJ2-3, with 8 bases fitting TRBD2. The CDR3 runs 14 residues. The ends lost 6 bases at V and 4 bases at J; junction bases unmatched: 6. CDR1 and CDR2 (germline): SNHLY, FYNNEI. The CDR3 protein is CASRPGLGPDTQYF. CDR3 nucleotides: TGTGCCAGCAGACCGGGACTAGGACCAGATACGCAGTATTTT.

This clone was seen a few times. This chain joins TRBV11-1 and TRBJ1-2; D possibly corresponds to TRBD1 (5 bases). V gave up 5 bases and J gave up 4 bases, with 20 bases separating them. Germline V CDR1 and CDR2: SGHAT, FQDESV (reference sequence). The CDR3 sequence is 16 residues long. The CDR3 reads CASSPDRRSSLYGYTF. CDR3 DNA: TGTGCCAGCAGCCCCGACAGACGGTCCTCACTCTATGGCTACACCTTC.

The CDR3 bases are TGTGCCAGCAGCTCTACAGGGAAAGCCTACGAGCAGTACTTC. It translates to CASSSTGKAYEQYF. V gene TRBV7-2 combines with J gene TRBJ2-7; TRBD1 is a possible D gene (6 bases). Germline values: CDR1 SGHTA, CDR2 FQGNSA. The CDR3 spans 14 residues. The V end was cut by 4 bases, the J end by 2 bases, with 12 bases between. Combining the CDR3 with reference TRBV7-2 and TRBJ2-7 gives the whole variable domain GAGVSQSPSNKVTEKGKDVELRCDPISGHTALYWYRQSLGQGLEFLIYFQGNSAPDKSGLPSDRFSAERTGGSVSTLTIQRTQQEDSAVYLCASSSTGKAYEQYFGPGTRLTVT.

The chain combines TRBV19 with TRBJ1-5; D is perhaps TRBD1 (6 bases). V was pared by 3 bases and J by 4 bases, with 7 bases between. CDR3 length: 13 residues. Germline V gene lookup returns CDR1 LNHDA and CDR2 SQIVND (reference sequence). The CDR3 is CASSIGTNQPQHF. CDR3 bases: TGTGCCAGTAGTATCGGGACAAATCAGCCCCAGCATTTT.

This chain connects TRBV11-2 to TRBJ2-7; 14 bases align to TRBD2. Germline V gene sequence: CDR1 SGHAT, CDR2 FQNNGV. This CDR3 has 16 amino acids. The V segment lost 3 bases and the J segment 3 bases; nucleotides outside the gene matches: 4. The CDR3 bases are TGTGCCAGCAGCTTCGGACTAGCGGGAGGAATCTACGAGCAGTACTTC. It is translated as CASSFGLAGGIYEQYF.

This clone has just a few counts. The CDR3 bases are TGTGCCAGCAGCCTGTTTCAGGGCCGACAGCTTAACTATGGCTACACCTTC. Residues: CASSLFQGRQLNYGYTF. V and J are TRBV7-9 and TRBJ1-2; tentatively, D is TRBD1 (5 bases). The length of the CDR3 is 17 residues. The germline CDR1 and CDR2 sequences are SEHNR and FQNEAQ (reference sequence). The ends were cut back, 5 bases at V and 1 base at J, with 20 bases in the middle.

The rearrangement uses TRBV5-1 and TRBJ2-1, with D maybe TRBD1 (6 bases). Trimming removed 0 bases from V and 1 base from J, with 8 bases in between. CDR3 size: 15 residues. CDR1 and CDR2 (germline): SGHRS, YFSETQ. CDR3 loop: CASSLGGQSYNEQFF. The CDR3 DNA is TGCGCCAGCAGCTTGGGGGGACAATCCTACAATGAGCAGTTCTTC.

CDR3 nucleotide sequence: TGTGCCAGCAGCCCCGGACAGAGGAAGAACACTGAAGCTTTCTTT. Translated: CASSPGQRKNTEAFF. V usage is TRBV7-2 and J usage is TRBJ1-1, with D tentatively TRBD1 (6 bases). Germline V gene data show CDR1 as SGHTA and CDR2 as FQGNSA. This CDR3 contains 15 residues. The V end was cut by 5 bases, the J end by 1 base, with 14 bases between.

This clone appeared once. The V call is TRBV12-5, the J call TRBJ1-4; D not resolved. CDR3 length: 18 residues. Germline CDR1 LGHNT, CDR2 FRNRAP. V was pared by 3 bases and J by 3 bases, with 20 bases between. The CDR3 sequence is CASGFRALGEGANEKLFF. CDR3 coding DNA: TGTGCTAGTGGTTTTCGAGCTCTCGGGGAAGGTGCTAATGAAAAACTGTTTTTT.

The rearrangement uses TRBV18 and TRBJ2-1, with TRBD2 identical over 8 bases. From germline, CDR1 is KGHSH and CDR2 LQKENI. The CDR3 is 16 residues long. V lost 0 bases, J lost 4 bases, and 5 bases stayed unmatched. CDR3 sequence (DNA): TGTGCCAGCTCACCACCGGCACTAGCGGAATACAATGAGCAGTTCTTC. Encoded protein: CASSPPALAEYNEQFF.